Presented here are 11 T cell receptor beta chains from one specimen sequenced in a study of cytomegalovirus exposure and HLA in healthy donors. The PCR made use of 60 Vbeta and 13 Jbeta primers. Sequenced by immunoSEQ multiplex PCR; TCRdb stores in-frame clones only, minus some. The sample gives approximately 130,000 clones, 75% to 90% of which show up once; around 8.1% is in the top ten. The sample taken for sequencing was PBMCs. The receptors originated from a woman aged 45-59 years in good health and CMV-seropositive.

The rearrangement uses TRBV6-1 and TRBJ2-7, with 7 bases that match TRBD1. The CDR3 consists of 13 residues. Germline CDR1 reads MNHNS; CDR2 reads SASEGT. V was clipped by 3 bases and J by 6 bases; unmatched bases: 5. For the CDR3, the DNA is TGTGCCAGCAGTGACAGACAGGGTTTCGAGCAGTACTTC. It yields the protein CASSDRQGFEQYF.

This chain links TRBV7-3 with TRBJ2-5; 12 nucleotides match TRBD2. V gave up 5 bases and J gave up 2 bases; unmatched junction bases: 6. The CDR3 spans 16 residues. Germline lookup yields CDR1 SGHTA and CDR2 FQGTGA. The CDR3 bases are TGTGCCAGCAGCCCTGGGCTAGCGGGAGGGCAAGAGACCCAGTACTTC. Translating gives CASSPGLAGGQETQYF.

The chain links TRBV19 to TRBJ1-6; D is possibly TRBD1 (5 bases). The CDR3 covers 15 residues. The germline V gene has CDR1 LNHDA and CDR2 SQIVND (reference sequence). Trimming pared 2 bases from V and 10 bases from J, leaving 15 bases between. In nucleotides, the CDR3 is TGTGCCAGTAGTATAAGCGACAGAGGAGAGTCACCCCTCCACTTT. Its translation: CASSISDRGESPLHF.

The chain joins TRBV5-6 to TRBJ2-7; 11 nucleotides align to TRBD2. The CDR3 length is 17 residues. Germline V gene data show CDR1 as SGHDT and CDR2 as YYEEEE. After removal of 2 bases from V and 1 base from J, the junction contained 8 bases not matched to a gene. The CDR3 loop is CASSFGTSGVGSYEQYF. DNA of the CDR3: TGTGCCAGCAGCTTCGGGACTAGCGGTGTCGGGTCCTACGAGCAGTACTTC.

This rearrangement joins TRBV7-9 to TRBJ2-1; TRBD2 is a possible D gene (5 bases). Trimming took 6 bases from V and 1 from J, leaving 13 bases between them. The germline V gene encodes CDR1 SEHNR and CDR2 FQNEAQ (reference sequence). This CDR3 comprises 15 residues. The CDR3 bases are TGTGCCAGCAGTTGGGCAGAGGGTTCCTACAATGAGCAGTTCTTC. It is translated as CASSWAEGSYNEQFF.

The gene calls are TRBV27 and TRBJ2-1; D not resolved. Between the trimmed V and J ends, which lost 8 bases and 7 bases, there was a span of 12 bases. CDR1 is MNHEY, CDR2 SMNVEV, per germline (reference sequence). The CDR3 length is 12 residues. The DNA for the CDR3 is TGTGCCAGCGGATTACACGGGAATGAGCAGTTCTTC. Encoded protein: CASGLHGNEQFF.

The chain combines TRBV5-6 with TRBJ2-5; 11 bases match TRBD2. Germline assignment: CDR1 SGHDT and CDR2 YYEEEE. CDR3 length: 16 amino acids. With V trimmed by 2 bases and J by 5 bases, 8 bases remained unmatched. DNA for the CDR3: TGTGCCAGCAGCTTCATAGCGGGGGGGCCACGGGAGACCCAGTACTTC. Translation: CASSFIAGGPRETQYF.

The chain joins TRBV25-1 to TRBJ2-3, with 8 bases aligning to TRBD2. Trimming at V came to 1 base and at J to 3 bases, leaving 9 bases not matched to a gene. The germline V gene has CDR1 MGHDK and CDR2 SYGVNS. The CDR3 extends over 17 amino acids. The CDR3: CASSELNGGGITDTQYF. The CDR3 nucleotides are TGTGCCAGCAGTGAATTAAATGGCGGGGGGATTACAGATACGCAGTATTTT. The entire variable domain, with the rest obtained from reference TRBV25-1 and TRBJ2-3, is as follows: EADIYQTPRYLVIGTGKKITLECSQTMGHDKMYWYQQDPGMELHLIHYSYGVNSTEKGDLSSESTVSRIRTEHFPLTLESARPSHTSQYLCASSELNGGGITDTQYFGPGTRLTVL.

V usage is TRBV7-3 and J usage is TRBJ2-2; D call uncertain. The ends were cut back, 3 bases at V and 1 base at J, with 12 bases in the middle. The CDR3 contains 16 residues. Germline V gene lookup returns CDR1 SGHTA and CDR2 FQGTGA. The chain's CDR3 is CASSLGSPGNTGELFF. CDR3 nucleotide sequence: TGTGCCAGCAGCTTGGGTTCGCCAGGGAACACCGGGGAGCTGTTTTTT.

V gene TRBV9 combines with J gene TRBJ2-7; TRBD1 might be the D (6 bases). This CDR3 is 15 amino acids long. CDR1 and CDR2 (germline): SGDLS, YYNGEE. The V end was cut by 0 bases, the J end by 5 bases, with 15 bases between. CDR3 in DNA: TGTGCCAGCAGCGTAGATGGGGGCCTTGGGAACGAGCAGTACTTC. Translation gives CASSVDGGLGNEQYF.

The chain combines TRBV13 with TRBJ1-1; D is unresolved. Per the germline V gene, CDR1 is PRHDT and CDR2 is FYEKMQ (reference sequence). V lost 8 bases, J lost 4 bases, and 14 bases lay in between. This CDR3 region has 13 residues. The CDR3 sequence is CASSYQRSTEAFF. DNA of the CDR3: TGTGCCAGCTCTTACCAACGGAGCACTGAAGCTTTCTTT.